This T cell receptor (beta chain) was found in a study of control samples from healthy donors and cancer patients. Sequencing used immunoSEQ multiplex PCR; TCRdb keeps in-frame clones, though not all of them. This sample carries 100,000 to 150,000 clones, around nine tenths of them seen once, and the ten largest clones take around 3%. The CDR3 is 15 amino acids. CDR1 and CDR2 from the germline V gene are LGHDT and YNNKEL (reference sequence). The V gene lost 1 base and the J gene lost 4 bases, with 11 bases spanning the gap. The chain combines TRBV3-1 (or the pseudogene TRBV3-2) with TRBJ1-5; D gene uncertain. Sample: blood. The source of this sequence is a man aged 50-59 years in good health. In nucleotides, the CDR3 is TGTGCCAGCAGCCAAGGACGGTCGAATAATCAGCCCCAGCATTTT. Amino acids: CASSQGRSNNQPQHF.